The 20 T cell receptor beta chains listed next were all sequenced from one sample in a study of vaccination effects on CD4 cells after COVID-19. Sequencing followed a ViraFEST assay step that expanded antigen-specific CD4+ T cells with viral peptide pools. When ten to eleven days of culture had elapsed, CD4+ T cells were isolated. Of the BNT162b2 and mRNA-1273 vaccines, participants received two doses of one or the other. Which antigens these TCRs recognize remains unknown. Sequencing used immunoSEQ multiplex PCR; TCRdb keeps in-frame clones, though not all of them. The table records 20,000 to 30,000 clones, more than 65% of them present only once. This sample comprised CD4+ T cells from PBMCs cultured with SARS-CoV-2 spike peptides, obtained after COVID-19 vaccination. Source of these receptors: a human donor who received a COVID-19 vaccine.

This chain uses TRBV5-1 with TRBJ2-7, with a weak D call TRBD2 (5 bases). V lost 4 bases to trimming and J lost 3 bases, with 14 bases between them. Germline V gene data show CDR1 as SGHRS and CDR2 as YFSETQ. This CDR3 is built from 14 residues. In nucleotides, the CDR3 is TGCGCCAGCAGCATGATCGGGGATGGCTACGAGCAGTACTTC. Its translation is CASSMIGDGYEQYF.

The rearrangement links TRBV3-1 (or the pseudogene TRBV3-2) to TRBJ2-7; 10 positions agree with TRBD1. This CDR3 comprises 15 residues. CDR1 is LGHDT, CDR2 YNNKEL, per germline (reference sequence). J was trimmed by 5 bases and V by 4 bases; bases with no gene match: 8. The CDR3 here is CASSPRQGAKNEQYF. As DNA, the CDR3 is TGTGCCAGCAGCCCGAGACAGGGGGCGAAGAACGAGCAGTACTTC.

This chain uses TRBV5-1 with TRBJ2-3; D remains unclear. Trimming cost V 2 bases and J 0 bases, with 10 bases left between them. CDR1 SGHRS and CDR2 YFSETQ come from the germline V gene. This CDR3 has 15 amino acids. In DNA form, the CDR3 reads TGCGCCAGCAGCTTATCGGGCTATAGCACAGATACGCAGTATTTT. Amino acid sequence: CASSLSGYSTDTQYF.

This clone showed up just once. The J gene is TRBJ1-2, the V gene TRBV10-3, with no clear D. V was trimmed by 0 bases and J by 4 bases, leaving 15 bases between them. This CDR3 has 16 residues. Germline CDR1 and CDR2: ENHRY and SYGVKD. The CDR3 DNA follows: TGTGCCATCAGTGAGTCCGGTGGCGGGGAAGGCTATGGCTACACCTTC. Translating gives CAISESGGGEGYGYTF.

This CDR3 is CASSSSGTPNTWYGYTF. The CDR3 DNA sequence: TGCGCCAGCAGCTCAAGCGGGACACCCAATACATGGTATGGCTACACCTTC. The V and J genes are TRBV5-1 and TRBJ1-2, with D perhaps matching TRBD1 (6 bases). This CDR3 region has 17 residues. The V and J ends lost 3 bases and 5 bases respectively, with 23 bases between them. Germline CDR1 and CDR2: SGHRS and YFSETQ.

This clone was detected only once. The rearrangement uses TRBV30 and TRBJ2-5; no reliable D call. Between the trimmed V and J ends, which lost 0 bases and 3 bases, there was a span of 8 bases. This CDR3 has 13 residues. Germline assignment: CDR1 GTSNPN and CDR2 SVGIG (reference sequence). CDR3: CAWSVRLKETQYF. CDR3 in DNA: TGTGCCTGGAGTGTACGTCTGAAAGAGACCCAGTACTTC.

The chain has TRBV19 and TRBJ1-2, with 8 positions matching TRBD1. The CDR3 is made up of 14 amino acids. Germline CDR1 and CDR2: LNHDA and SQIVND (reference sequence). The ends lost 4 bases at V and 2 bases at J; junction bases unmatched: 3. The CDR3: CASSRQGRNYGYTF. DNA for the CDR3: TGTGCCAGTAGTAGACAGGGGAGGAACTATGGCTACACCTTC.

V usage is TRBV6-2 or TRBV6-3 and J usage is TRBJ2-7; TRBD2 matches 9 bases. The CDR3 is made up of 18 amino acids. Germline V CDR1 and CDR2: MNHEY, SVGEGT. Trimming cost V 3 bases and J 2 bases; bases outside gene matches: 14. DNA for the CDR3: TGTGCCAGCAGTTATCCGGGGCAGGCTAGCGGGATGACCTACGAGCAGTACTTC. This encodes CASSYPGQASGMTYEQYF.

This clone was picked up a small number of times. The rearrangement links TRBV11-1 to TRBJ1-1, with 7 bases aligning to TRBD1. This CDR3 contains 14 residues. Germline V gene data show CDR1 as SGHAT and CDR2 as FQDESV (reference sequence). V shed 5 bases and J 7 bases; nucleotides not matched to a gene: 10. The CDR3 nucleotides are TGTGCCAGCAGCGCTTGGACAGGCTCCGATGAAGCTTTCTTT. Translated: CASSAWTGSDEAFF. Complete variable domain (other parts from reference TRBV11-1 and TRBJ1-1): EAEVAQSPRYKITEKSQAVAFWCDPISGHATLYWYRQILGQGPELLVQFQDESVVDDSQLPKDRFSAERLKGVDSTLKIQPAELGDSAMYLCASSAWTGSDEAFFGQGTRLTVV.

V usage is TRBV10-1 and J usage is TRBJ1-2; D unresolved. The germline CDR1 and CDR2 sequences are WNHNN and SYGVQD (reference sequence). CDR3 size: 12 residues. The germline V and J ends were trimmed by 4 bases and 8 bases, with 11 bases remaining between them. CDR3 in amino acids: CASSGAAGGYTF. CDR3 in DNA: TGCGCCAGCAGTGGGGCAGCTGGAGGCTACACCTTC.

This chain joins TRBV4-1 and TRBJ1-1, with D possibly TRBD1 on 6 matching bases. This CDR3 is built from 14 residues. V lost 1 base and J lost 5, with 11 bases in between. Germline V lookup: CDR1 MGHRA, CDR2 YSYEKL. The CDR3 nucleotides are TGCGCCAGCAGCCAAGTTGGCCAGGGGACTGAAGCTTTCTTT. This translates into CASSQVGQGTEAFF.

This clone was detected a few times. The genes are TRBV18 and TRBJ1-2; no reliable D call. The CDR3 is 15 residues long. Germline CDR1 reads KGHSH; CDR2 reads LQKENI. V lost 3 bases, J lost 3 bases, and 14 bases lay in between. In DNA form, the CDR3 reads TGTGCCAGCTCACCCTCTCCGGACGGGGACTATGGCTACACCTTC. Translated: CASSPSPDGDYGYTF.

CDR3 sequence: CAISADRDGYTF. DNA for the CDR3: TGTGCCATCAGTGCCGACAGGGATGGCTACACCTTC. The genes are TRBV10-3 and TRBJ1-2; 7 bases align to TRBD1. The germline V gene has CDR1 ENHRY and CDR2 SYGVKD. This CDR3 spans 12 amino acids. Trimming took 4 bases from V and 6 from J; bases not matched to a gene: 2.

V gene TRBV28 combines with J gene TRBJ1-5, with D perhaps TRBD1 (5 bases). Germline V CDR1 and CDR2: MDHEN, SYDVKM. The CDR3 covers 15 residues. Trimming pared 4 bases from V and 5 bases from J, leaving 15 bases between. The DNA of the CDR3 is TGTGCCAGCAGTTCCCTAGCAGGGCCAGATCAGCCCCAGCATTTT. It codes for CASSSLAGPDQPQHF.

This clone has just a few counts. The rearrangement uses TRBV2 and TRBJ1-5; 12 nucleotides align to TRBD1. V lost 8 bases, J lost 2 bases, and 7 bases stayed unmatched. This CDR3 comprises 16 residues. Germline CDR1 reads SNHLY; CDR2 reads FYNNEI. In nucleotides, the CDR3 is TGTGCCAGCTCGGGGACAGGGGGCAGGGGCAATCAGCCCCAGCATTTT. It is translated as CASSGTGGRGNQPQHF.

This chain links TRBV7-9 with TRBJ2-7, with TRBD1 matching 9 bases. The CDR3 totals 15 residues. Trimming at V came to 5 bases and at J to 3 bases, leaving 8 bases not matched to a gene. Germline CDR1 reads SEHNR; CDR2 reads FQNEAQ (reference sequence). The CDR3 DNA sequence: TGTGCCAGCAGCCTGGGGACAGGGAGTGGCTACGAGCAGTACTTC. Its protein is CASSLGTGSGYEQYF.

The V gene is TRBV7-9, the J gene TRBJ2-1; 10 nucleotides match TRBD2. Germline CDR1 is SEHNR and CDR2 is FQNEAQ (reference sequence). The CDR3 runs to 16 residues. J lost 10 bases, V lost 1 base, and 10 bases had no gene match. The chain's CDR3 is CASSLGAGTSVREQFF. As DNA, the CDR3 is TGTGCCAGCAGCTTAGGGGCCGGGACTAGCGTGAGAGAGCAGTTCTTC.

V and J are TRBV11-2 and TRBJ1-2, with 7 bases fitting TRBD1. Trimming at V came to 3 bases and at J to 6 bases, leaving 4 bases not matched to a gene. Germline CDR1 SGHAT, CDR2 FQNNGV. This CDR3 comprises 13 residues. Here the CDR3 DNA reads TGTGCCAGCAGCTTTTCCCAGGGGGATGGCTACACCTTC. Its protein product is CASSFSQGDGYTF.

This clone was recorded a few times. This rearrangement joins TRBV4-1 to TRBJ2-4; 13 bases match TRBD2. Trimming cost V 4 bases and J 1 base; bases outside gene matches: 7. This CDR3 is built from 18 residues. Germline assignment: CDR1 MGHRA and CDR2 YSYEKL. CDR3 DNA sequence: TGCGCCAGCAGCCCGGGACTAGCGGGGAGTCCTGCCAAAAACATTCAGTACTTC. Translation gives CASSPGLAGSPAKNIQYF.

This clone was recorded a few times. V and J are TRBV30 and TRBJ1-2, with D possibly TRBD1 on 5 matching bases. Germline V gene data show CDR1 as GTSNPN and CDR2 as SVGIG (reference sequence). The CDR3 extends over 12 amino acids. Trimming stripped 2 bases from V and 8 bases from J, with 12 bases between. The CDR3 DNA reads TGTGCCTGGAGTAGGCAGGCAGGGGGCTACACCTTC. It is translated as CAWSRQAGGYTF.